What follows is one T cell receptor (beta chain) and its context. It has no known antigen specificity. Nothing much larger sits one base from this clone, and base qualities are not available. The same CDR3 also results from other DNA sequences found in this sample. TCR beta libraries were generated from genomic DNA with the immunoSEQ kit, following the manufacturer's recommendations. For library preparation, a first multiplex PCR was performed with proprietary primers, followed by a second PCR in which unique barcodes were added, and bead cleanups were performed after each round. Each sample batch included a kit-provided positive control reaction and a negative control reaction. The final libraries were assessed on an Agilent 4200 TapeStation D1000 ScreenTape, pooled by volume, and quantified by qPCR. Sequencing ran on an Illumina NextSeq500 with a MidOutput 150-cycle cartridge, using 156 Read1 and 15 Index1 cycles with kit custom primers. The pooled library was loaded at 0.9 to 1 pM with an approximately 20% PhiX control spike-in. In the paper's pipeline: The vendor-processed data were analyzed in R, and a clonotype was defined as all T cells that share the same CDR3 nucleotide sequence. In the clone abundance analyses, frequencies were normalized to the 10,000 most abundant clones in each sample. Public T cell clones, averaging fewer than five per sample, were removed before analysis. An abundance difference of at least 32-fold between compartments was the criterion for calling clonotypes tumor-enriched or baseline blood-enriched. A beta-binomial differential abundance model was applied to find clonotypes that expanded or contracted between blood time points. The Baroni-Urbani and Buser coefficient was used to measure tumor-blood repertoire similarity, and groups were compared with two-tailed Wilcoxon tests in R. Sourced from immuneACCESS, this table was stored by TCRdb with only in-frame sequences that have V and J called. A share of the clones is absent; for the studies checked, an unresolved V gene accounts for under half, and the remainder has no known explanation. V, J and clone size are taken as reported in that table, and D and trimming were inferred from the DNA itself. This sample has 130,000 or so clones in its table, and less than 90% of those were observed once. Under 25% of the sample is taken by the ten largest.

The time point label for this specimen denotes: baseline pretreatment blood. What this sample's treatment or condition label stands for: 15 Gy SBRT to primary tumor, nephrectomy 4 weeks later. To follow tumor-enriched clonotypes, serial peripheral blood was collected from radiation-treated patients at baseline and at 2 weeks and 4 weeks after SBRT. Renal cell carcinoma with clear cell pathology was present in all patients. The QIAamp DNA Blood Mini Kit (Qiagen) was used to prepare genomic DNA for TCR sequencing. Only samples passing all quality control checks were included in the analyses. CDR1 and CDR2 are drawn from the germline V gene (reference sequence): LNHDA, SQIVND. The CDR3 sequence holds 15 residues, the cysteine and phenylalanine included. Just the 45-base CDR3 DNA is kept, in frame starting at base 1. V gives up 1 base and J gives up 5 bases, and the segment between their germline ends measures 11 bases.

This entry comes from a study of radiation and T cells in renal cell carcinoma (dated by TCRdb to the early 2020s). In terms of the full investigation: The samples were obtained from a clinical trial, where primary renal cell carcinomas were treated with 15 Gy stereotactic body radiation therapy and then removed by nephrectomy 4 weeks afterward. A total of 4 million to 5 million unique CDR3 nucleotide sequences, encoding 2.8 million or so unique CDR3 amino acid sequences, were found across all 50 or so samples. TCR beta sequencing covered 50 to 55 samples in total, comprising approximately 26 tumors and roughly 27 peripheral blood samples. The paper's findings and limits, for the study overall: Effects of radiation dose or scheduling on the TCR repertoire could not be addressed with the single-armed trial design. No pretreatment tumor biopsies were available, so the baseline intratumoral presence of clonotypes could not be determined. In blood, the top tumor clonotypes increased between baseline and 2 weeks post-radiation and then shrank by 4 weeks, which suggests that tumor-resident clones expanded only transiently. Changes in the blood repertoire were not tracked past 4 weeks after treatment.

Sequencing was performed on blood, taken from a patient whose treatment included radiotherapy and nephrectomy. This clonotype originated in a woman aged 45-65 years with renal cell carcinoma. The chain was built from TRBV19 and TRBJ2-2, with the D call tentatively TRBD1 or TRBD2, each fitting 7 bases. The bases are TGTGCCAGTAGTATAGGACAGGGAGGGACCGGGGAGCTGTTTTTT. Translated, this gives CASSIGQGGTGELFF. Outside the CDR3, residues come from the reference TRBV19 and TRBJ2-2 proteins, so the full variable domain is: DGGITQSPKYLFRKEGQNVTLSCEQNLNHDAMYWYRQDPGQGLRLIYYSQIVNDFQKGDIAEGYSVSREKKESFPLTVTSAQKNPTAFYLCASSIGQGGTGELFFGEGSRLTVL.